This TCR beta chain came from a study of T-cell memory formation after mild COVID-19. Remarks on this clonotype: Its specificity is unknown.

Germline loops: CDR1 MNHEY, CDR2 SMNVEV (reference sequence). With 0 bases removed from V and 3 bases from J, the gap between germline ends came to 5 bases. This CDR3 region has 14 residues. 5'RACE primed at constant segments yielded TCR alpha and TCR beta cDNA libraries bearing sample barcodes and UMIs. Via MiXCR, TCRdb re-called the 5' RACE reads, giving one row per CDR3 protein. Among roughly 400,000 distinct CDR3 sequences, approximately 24% were seen once, and the ten largest hold roughly 8.9%. The study's findings and limits: Proof of SARS-CoV-2 specificity was absent for the second-wave clones that crested on day 37. Some clones that responded turned up in pre-infection memory, which suggests that cross-reactive memory joined in. Among contracting clones, CD4+ were mainly CM/EM and CD8+ enriched in EMRA.

The specimen sequenced was PBMCs or a T cell subset sorted from them (not recorded which). The rearrangement links TRBV27 to TRBJ2-2, with D unclear. The TCR originated in an adult woman who had mild COVID-19 (a few samples of this study predate the infection). Cell type and time point are not known. The CDR3: CASSLSYYTGELFF. The CDR3 region has the DNA TGTGCCAGCAGTTTATCTTACTACACCGGGGAGCTGTTTTTT.